A selection of T cell receptor beta chains follows, all from one sample in a study of T cells after yellow fever vaccination. TCRdb itself ran the 5' RACE reads through MiXCR, one entry per CDR3 protein. Among some 260,000 distinct CDR3 sequences listed, around 4.9% were seen once. The sample here was CD4+ T cells sorted from PBMCs, taken on the day of the yellow fever booster vaccination. All receptors come from a young man who received the YFV17D yellow fever vaccine. Each CDR3 is given with its conserved first and last residue. Each record gives: V gene, clone size, J gene, D gene, CDR3 length, CDR3 DNA, CDR3 protein. A D gene is named only where the DNA matches it firmly. A clone size is listed for some rows: how often the clone was seen (once, few, many), or a class if it is expanded.

V gene: TRBV9; clone size: few; J gene: TRBJ1-3; D gene: .; CDR3 length: 17; CDR3 DNA: TGTGCCAGCAGCGTAGCCGGAACAGGGATCACTGGAAACACCATATATTTT; CDR3 protein: CASSVAGTGITGNTIYF
V gene: TRBV6-5; clone size: few; J gene: TRBJ1-5; D gene: .; CDR3 length: 15; CDR3 DNA: TGTGCCAGCAGTTACTCGAGGCAGGGCGATCAGCCCCAGCATTTT; CDR3 protein: CASSYSRQGDQPQHF
V gene: TRBV10-3; clone size: many; J gene: TRBJ1-5; D gene: .; CDR3 length: 14; CDR3 DNA: TGTGCCATCAGCTGGGAATATAGCAATCAGCCCCAGCATTTT; CDR3 protein: CAISWEYSNQPQHF
V gene: TRBV4-1; clone size: few; J gene: TRBJ1-2; D gene: .; CDR3 length: 16; CDR3 DNA: TGCGCCAGCAATTCCCCGGGCGGGCAGGGCAACTATGGCTACACCTTC; CDR3 protein: CASNSPGGQGNYGYTF
V gene: TRBV6-2/TRBV6-3; clone size: few; J gene: TRBJ2-7; D gene: .; CDR3 length: 12; CDR3 DNA: TGTGCCAGCAGCGATCAGGGCTACGAGCAGTACTTC; CDR3 protein: CASSDQGYEQYF
V gene: TRBV18; clone size: few; J gene: TRBJ1-1; D gene: .; CDR3 length: 13; CDR3 DNA: TGTGCCAGCTCAGCAACAGGGTCCACTGAAGCTTTCTTT; CDR3 protein: CASSATGSTEAFF
V gene: TRBV5-1; clone size: many; J gene: TRBJ2-3; D gene: TRBD2; CDR3 length: 16; CDR3 DNA: TGCGCCAGCAGCTCAGGAATAGCGGGGGGGCTTGATACGCAGTATTTT; CDR3 protein: CASSSGIAGGLDTQYF
V gene: TRBV12-3/TRBV12-4; clone size: few; J gene: TRBJ1-3; D gene: .; CDR3 length: 15; CDR3 DNA: TGTGCCAGCAGAATAACAGGAGGCTCTGGAAACACCATATATTTT; CDR3 protein: CASRITGGSGNTIYF
V gene: TRBV5-4; clone size: .; J gene: TRBJ1-2; D gene: .; CDR3 length: 12; CDR3 DNA: TGTGCCAGCAGTACCCGGGGGGTTGGCTACACCTTC; CDR3 protein: CASSTRGVGYTF
V gene: TRBV5-1; clone size: few; J gene: TRBJ2-1; D gene: .; CDR3 length: 16; CDR3 DNA: TGCGCCAGCAGCTTGGATGGCCGGGGGGCGAGCTATGAGCAGTTCTTC; CDR3 protein: CASSLDGRGASYEQFF
V gene: TRBV12-3/TRBV12-4; clone size: .; J gene: TRBJ2-7; D gene: .; CDR3 length: 16; CDR3 DNA: TGTGCCAGCAGCCCTCCTGGTGGGACCCACTCCTACGAGCAGTACTTC; CDR3 protein: CASSPPGGTHSYEQYF
V gene: TRBV3-1; clone size: many; J gene: TRBJ2-2; D gene: TRBD1; CDR3 length: 17; CDR3 DNA: TGTGCCAGCAGCCAAGAACTGGGACAGGGGGCAACCGGGGAGCTGTTTTTT; CDR3 protein: CASSQELGQGATGELFF
V gene: TRBV7-9; clone size: few; J gene: TRBJ1-5; D gene: TRBD1; CDR3 length: 15; CDR3 DNA: TGTGCCAGCAGCTCCCCCCGGGACAGGGATCAGCCCCAGCATTTT; CDR3 protein: CASSSPRDRDQPQHF
V gene: TRBV4-1; clone size: few; J gene: TRBJ1-2; D gene: .; CDR3 length: 14; CDR3 DNA: TGCGCCAGCACGAAGGTCCAGAGAAACTATGGCTACACCTTC; CDR3 protein: CASTKVQRNYGYTF
V gene: TRBV7-9; clone size: .; J gene: TRBJ2-2; D gene: TRBD2; CDR3 length: 17; CDR3 DNA: TGTGCCAGCAGCTTAGCGGGGGGGACCACGAACACCGGGGAGCTGTTTTTT; CDR3 protein: CASSLAGGTTNTGELFF
V gene: TRBV19; clone size: many; J gene: TRBJ1-3; D gene: .; CDR3 length: 14; CDR3 DNA: TGTGCCAGTAGTCCCGGGACCTCTGGAAACACCATATATTTT; CDR3 protein: CASSPGTSGNTIYF
V gene: TRBV7-2; clone size: many; J gene: TRBJ2-3; D gene: TRBD2; CDR3 length: 15; CDR3 DNA: TGTGCCAGCACCACTTACCTAGCGGGGGGGTTAACGCAGTATTTT; CDR3 protein: CASTTYLAGGLTQYF
V gene: TRBV10-2; clone size: .; J gene: TRBJ2-1; D gene: TRBD2; CDR3 length: 14; CDR3 DNA: TGCGCCAGCAGTGGATCTAGCGGGGGGCTTCCCCGGGTCTTC; CDR3 protein: CASSGSSGGLPRVF
V gene: TRBV7-2; clone size: few; J gene: TRBJ1-1; D gene: .; CDR3 length: 14; CDR3 DNA: TGTGCCAGCAGCTTAGATGAGGTGGACACTGAAGCTTTCTTT; CDR3 protein: CASSLDEVDTEAFF
V gene: TRBV5-1; clone size: few; J gene: TRBJ1-5; D gene: .; CDR3 length: 14; CDR3 DNA: TGCGCCAGCAGCCAGAGTCCCGGTGGGCAGCCCCAGCATTTT; CDR3 protein: CASSQSPGGQPQHF
V gene: TRBV20-1; clone size: few; J gene: TRBJ2-3; D gene: TRBD2; CDR3 length: 16; CDR3 DNA: TGCAGTGCTTGGGGCGGGACTAGCGGCTTCACAGATACGCAGTATTTT; CDR3 protein: CSAWGGTSGFTDTQYF
V gene: TRBV14; clone size: .; J gene: TRBJ1-1; D gene: .; CDR3 length: 14; CDR3 DNA: TGTGCCAGCAGCCGAGACCCTATGAACACTGAAGCTTTCTTT; CDR3 protein: CASSRDPMNTEAFF
V gene: TRBV18; clone size: many; J gene: TRBJ2-1; D gene: TRBD1; CDR3 length: 15; CDR3 DNA: TGTGCCAGCTCGGCTGACAGGGTTATCTACAATGAGCAGTTCTTC; CDR3 protein: CASSADRVIYNEQFF
V gene: TRBV20-1; clone size: few; J gene: TRBJ2-4; D gene: .; CDR3 length: 14; CDR3 DNA: TGCAGTGCAACACCGTCTGTAGCCAAAAACATTCAGTACTTC; CDR3 protein: CSATPSVAKNIQYF
V gene: TRBV3-1; clone size: few; J gene: TRBJ2-3; D gene: TRBD1; CDR3 length: 14; CDR3 DNA: TGTGCCAGCAGCCGAGGACAGGGGCCAGATACGCAGTATTTT; CDR3 protein: CASSRGQGPDTQYF
V gene: TRBV7-2; clone size: few; J gene: TRBJ1-5; D gene: .; CDR3 length: 14; CDR3 DNA: TGTGCCAGCAGCTTAGACTGGGGGGATCAGCCCCAGCATTTT; CDR3 protein: CASSLDWGDQPQHF
V gene: TRBV7-2; clone size: few; J gene: TRBJ1-6; D gene: TRBD1; CDR3 length: 15; CDR3 DNA: TGTGCCAGCAGCTTAGGACAGGGAAGGGATTCACCCCTCCACTTT; CDR3 protein: CASSLGQGRDSPLHF
V gene: TRBV7-2; clone size: many; J gene: TRBJ2-2; D gene: .; CDR3 length: 16; CDR3 DNA: TGTGCCAGCAGCATGGGGGGTCTAGCGAACACCGGGGAGCTGTTTTTT; CDR3 protein: CASSMGGLANTGELFF
V gene: TRBV25-1; clone size: few; J gene: TRBJ2-3; D gene: .; CDR3 length: 15; CDR3 DNA: TGTGCCAGCAGTGCCGGGACGTACCTAACAGATACGCAGTATTTT; CDR3 protein: CASSAGTYLTDTQYF